This is a list of T cell receptor beta chains from one sample in a study of blood T cell repertoires in COVID-19. Measured with immunoSEQ multiplex PCR; TCRdb has only the in-frame clones, and not every one. Of more than 350,000 clones listed, 75% to 90% are singletons. Specimen: PBMCs or T cells enriched from blood (not recorded which). The receptors were sampled from a man between 18 and 29 years old who had recovered from COVID-19. Both conserved end residues are part of each CDR3. Fields, in order: CDR3 length, D gene, clone size, V gene, J gene, CDR3 protein, CDR3 DNA. D genes are given only for firm matches. A row's size may be missing; if present it is once, few, many or a size class.

length: 16; D: TRBD2; size: -; V: TRBV28; J: TRBJ2-1; CDR3: CASSLLVAGLRDEQFF; DNA: TGTGCCAGCAGTTTATTGGTTGCGGGACTAAGGGATGAGCAGTTCTTC
length: 15; D: TRBD1; size: -; V: TRBV6-5; J: TRBJ1-5; CDR3: CASTPGTGKDQPQHF; DNA: TGTGCCAGCACCCCCGGGACAGGGAAGGATCAGCCCCAGCATTTT
length: 14; D: TRBD1; size: -; V: TRBV25-1; J: TRBJ1-2; CDR3: CASSGGQGAGGYTF; DNA: TGTGCCAGCAGTGGCGGACAGGGGGCTGGTGGCTACACCTTC
length: 13; D: -; size: -; V: TRBV5-4; J: TRBJ1-2; CDR3: CASSLPGNYGYTF; DNA: TGTGCCAGCAGCTTGCCCGGGAACTATGGCTACACCTTC
length: 15; D: TRBD2; size: -; V: TRBV5-1; J: TRBJ2-1; CDR3: CASCLSGGAYNEQFF; DNA: TGCGCCAGCTGCCTTAGCGGGGGGGCCTACAATGAGCAGTTCTTC
length: 16; D: TRBD2; size: once; V: TRBV7-9; J: TRBJ2-7; CDR3: CASSSKPLAGDYEQYF; DNA: TGTGCCAGCAGCTCAAAACCTCTAGCGGGGGACTACGAGCAGTACTTC
length: 16; D: -; size: -; V: TRBV10-3; J: TRBJ1-4; CDR3: CAISELRTHANEKLFF; DNA: TGTGCCATCAGTGAGCTCCGGACACACGCTAATGAAAAACTGTTTTTT
length: 14; D: -; size: -; V: TRBV18; J: TRBJ2-1; CDR3: CASSPPYSSKEQFF; DNA: TGTGCCAGCTCACCCCCATATAGCTCGAAAGAGCAGTTCTTC
length: 15; D: TRBD2; size: -; V: TRBV20-1; J: TRBJ2-7; CDR3: CSASLVRGGIYEQYF; DNA: TGCAGTGCTAGTCTAGTCCGGGGAGGGATCTACGAGCAGTACTTC
length: 14; D: TRBD1; size: -; V: TRBV9; J: TRBJ2-7; CDR3: CASSVGPGGFEQYF; DNA: TGTGCCAGCAGCGTAGGTCCAGGGGGCTTCGAGCAGTACTTC
length: 16; D: TRBD2; size: -; V: TRBV2; J: TRBJ2-5; CDR3: CASSEGTSGSSETQYF; DNA: TGTGCCAGCAGTGAAGGGACTAGCGGGAGTTCTGAGACCCAGTACTTC
length: 15; D: TRBD1; size: -; V: TRBV7-2; J: TRBJ1-2; CDR3: CASSPGTGMVYGYTF; DNA: TGTGCCAGCAGCCCCGGGACAGGGATGGTCTATGGCTACACCTTC
length: 14; D: TRBD1; size: -; V: TRBV30; J: TRBJ1-5; CDR3: CACSTGTGFQPQHF; DNA: TGTGCCTGTTCAACCGGGACAGGGTTTCAGCCCCAGCATTTT
length: 16; D: TRBD1; size: -; V: TRBV5-6; J: TRBJ1-1; CDR3: CASSTWDRSMNTEAFF; DNA: TGTGCCAGCAGCACCTGGGACAGAAGCATGAACACTGAAGCTTTCTTT
length: 14; D: -; size: -; V: TRBV6-2/TRBV6-3; J: TRBJ1-2; CDR3: CASSYGQQNYGYTF; DNA: TGTGCCAGCAGTTACGGGCAACAGAACTATGGCTACACCTTC
length: 16; D: -; size: -; V: TRBV3-1/TRBV3-2; J: TRBJ2-3; CDR3: CASSPFGGGFADTQYF; DNA: TGTGCCAGCAGCCCTTTTGGCGGGGGCTTCGCAGATACGCAGTATTTT
length: 15; D: -; size: -; V: TRBV14; J: TRBJ2-7; CDR3: CASSQASGSFYEQYF; DNA: TGTGCCAGCAGCCAAGCGTCAGGATCCTTTTACGAGCAGTACTTC
length: 17; D: TRBD2; size: -; V: TRBV3-1/TRBV3-2; J: TRBJ2-4; CDR3: CASTTGTSALSKNIQYF; DNA: TGTGCCAGCACCACCGGGACTAGCGCTCTGAGCAAAAACATTCAGTACTTC
length: 16; D: TRBD1; size: -; V: TRBV18; J: TRBJ1-5; CDR3: CASSPEMGQGNQPQHF; DNA: TGTGCCAGCTCACCAGAAATGGGACAGGGCAATCAGCCCCAGCATTTT
length: 16; D: -; size: -; V: TRBV6-1; J: TRBJ1-5; CDR3: CASSEGVGGSNQPQHF; DNA: TGTGCCAGCAGTGAAGGAGTCGGAGGTAGCAATCAGCCCCAGCATTTT
length: 14; D: TRBD1; size: -; V: TRBV5-1; J: TRBJ2-7; CDR3: CASSVAQGGGEQYF; DNA: TGCGCCAGCAGCGTAGCACAAGGGGGCGGCGAGCAGTACTTC
length: 16; D: -; size: -; V: TRBV10-3; J: TRBJ1-3; CDR3: CAISESGHESGNTIYF; DNA: TGTGCCATCAGTGAGTCTGGACATGAATCTGGAAACACCATATATTTT
length: 11; D: -; size: -; V: TRBV5-1; J: TRBJ1-1; CDR3: CASRGETEAFF; DNA: TGCGCCAGCAGGGGCGAAACTGAAGCTTTCTTT
length: 13; D: -; size: -; V: TRBV21-1; J: TRBJ2-1; CDR3: CASSARGRDEQFF; DNA: TGTGCCAGCAGCGCCAGGGGAAGGGATGAGCAGTTCTTC
length: 17; D: TRBD2; size: -; V: TRBV4-3; J: TRBJ2-1; CDR3: CASSQVALAGGYNEQFF; DNA: TGCGCCAGCAGCCAAGTCGCTCTAGCGGGAGGGTACAATGAGCAGTTCTTC
length: 15; D: TRBD1; size: -; V: TRBV9; J: TRBJ1-6; CDR3: CASGVLQGAESPLHF; DNA: TGTGCCAGCGGCGTCCTTCAGGGGGCAGAATCACCCCTCCACTTT
length: 15; D: -; size: -; V: TRBV18; J: TRBJ2-1; CDR3: CASSPTLSSYNEQFF; DNA: TGTGCCAGCTCCCCTACTCTGAGCTCCTACAATGAGCAGTTCTTC
length: 13; D: TRBD1; size: -; V: TRBV28; J: TRBJ1-2; CDR3: CASTSGQNYGYTF; DNA: TGTGCCAGCACATCGGGACAGAACTATGGCTACACCTTC
length: 14; D: -; size: -; V: TRBV11-2; J: TRBJ2-1; CDR3: CASSFSGLYNEQFF; DNA: TGTGCCAGCAGCTTCTCGGGACTCTACAATGAGCAGTTCTTC
length: 14; D: -; size: -; V: TRBV15; J: TRBJ2-7; CDR3: CATSRDLGAYEQYF; DNA: TGTGCCACCAGCAGAGATCTAGGGGCCTACGAGCAGTACTTC
length: 13; D: -; size: -; V: TRBV4-1; J: TRBJ2-5; CDR3: CASSQDSRETQYF; DNA: TGCGCCAGCAGCCAAGATTCCCGGGAGACCCAGTACTTC
length: 16; D: -; size: -; V: TRBV3-1/TRBV3-2; J: TRBJ1-1; CDR3: CASSQGASTLNTEAFF; DNA: TGTGCCAGCAGCCAAGGGGCGTCTACCTTAAACACTGAAGCTTTCTTT
length: 12; D: TRBD1; size: -; V: TRBV28; J: TRBJ1-2; CDR3: CASSPHRGGYTF; DNA: TGTGCCAGCAGTCCCCACAGGGGCGGCTACACCTTC
length: 13; D: -; size: once; V: TRBV5-1; J: TRBJ1-2; CDR3: CASSSGGRPGYTF; DNA: TGCGCCAGCAGCTCGGGGGGCCGGCCAGGCTACACCTTC
length: 12; D: -; size: -; V: TRBV5-6; J: TRBJ2-1; CDR3: CASSGVANEQFF; DNA: TGTGCCAGCAGCGGGGTAGCGAATGAGCAGTTCTTC
length: 16; D: -; size: once; V: TRBV6-1; J: TRBJ2-3; CDR3: CASSEGGLVYTDTQYF; DNA: TGTGCCAGCAGTGAAGGCGGGCTAGTATATACAGATACGCAGTATTTT
length: 13; D: -; size: -; V: TRBV9; J: TRBJ1-1; CDR3: CASSPPFFSQAFF; DNA: TGTGCCAGCAGCCCTCCCTTCTTCTCCCAAGCTTTCTTT
length: 14; D: TRBD1; size: -; V: TRBV19; J: TRBJ2-1; CDR3: CASKGTDSYNEQFF; DNA: TGTGCCAGTAAGGGGACAGACTCCTACAATGAGCAGTTCTTC
length: 15; D: TRBD2; size: -; V: TRBV11-2; J: TRBJ2-1; CDR3: CASSRGLAGGLEQFF; DNA: TGTGCCAGCAGCCGTGGACTAGCGGGGGGGCTCGAGCAGTTCTTC
length: 16; D: -; size: -; V: TRBV20-1; J: TRBJ2-5; CDR3: CSASGRPGAYQETQYF; DNA: TGCAGTGCTAGTGGGCGGCCAGGGGCCTACCAAGAGACCCAGTACTTC
length: 15; D: -; size: -; V: TRBV5-6; J: TRBJ1-5; CDR3: CASSLKVMGPNTQHF; DNA: TGTGCCAGCAGCTTGAAAGTAATGGGGCCTAATACCCAGCATTTT
length: 14; D: -; size: -; V: TRBV7-7; J: TRBJ2-5; CDR3: CASSPGHPPETQYF; DNA: TGTGCCAGCAGCCCCGGACATCCCCCGGAGACCCAGTACTTC
length: 13; D: -; size: -; V: TRBV27; J: TRBJ2-7; CDR3: CASSSPGLYEQYF; DNA: TGTGCCAGCAGTTCCCCAGGGCTCTACGAGCAGTACTTC
length: 14; D: TRBD1; size: -; V: TRBV5-4; J: TRBJ2-1; CDR3: CASSVAPGGSEQFF; DNA: TGTGCCAGCAGCGTCGCCCCAGGGGGCAGTGAGCAGTTCTTC
length: 13; D: -; size: -; V: TRBV6-5; J: TRBJ1-2; CDR3: CASSYNSGDGYTF; DNA: TGTGCCAGCAGTTACAATTCAGGGGATGGCTACACCTTC
length: 12; D: -; size: -; V: TRBV3-1/TRBV3-2; J: TRBJ1-3; CDR3: CASSPDRPPIYF; DNA: TGTGCCAGCAGCCCCGACAGGCCCCCCATATATTTT
length: 14; D: TRBD1; size: -; V: TRBV19; J: TRBJ1-1; CDR3: CASKEDRRNTEAFF; DNA: TGTGCCAGTAAAGAGGACAGGAGGAACACTGAAGCTTTCTTT
length: 15; D: -; size: -; V: TRBV11-2; J: TRBJ1-2; CDR3: CASSQRTAANYGYTF; DNA: TGTGCCAGCAGCCAACGGACAGCAGCTAACTATGGCTACACCTTC
length: 15; D: -; size: once; V: TRBV7-9; J: TRBJ1-4; CDR3: CASSLGAGPNEKLFF; DNA: TGTGCCAGCAGCTTAGGTGCAGGCCCGAATGAAAAACTGTTTTTT
length: 15; D: TRBD1; size: -; V: TRBV27; J: TRBJ1-2; CDR3: CASSLTSTGDYGYTF; DNA: TGTGCCAGCAGTTTAACCTCGACAGGGGACTATGGCTACACCTTC
length: 13; D: -; size: -; V: TRBV11-2; J: TRBJ2-2; CDR3: CASSLTGTGELFF; DNA: TGTGCCAGCAGCCTCACGGGCACCGGGGAGCTGTTTTTT
length: 13; D: TRBD1; size: -; V: TRBV6-6; J: TRBJ2-3; CDR3: CASSWDPGTGTYF; DNA: TGTGCCAGCAGTTGGGACCCGGGGACAGGGACCTATTTT
length: 14; D: TRBD1; size: few; V: TRBV7-9; J: TRBJ2-7; CDR3: CASSRQGSTYEQYF; DNA: TGTGCCAGCAGCCGACAGGGGTCAACCTACGAGCAGTACTTC
length: 11; D: -; size: few; V: TRBV7-9; J: TRBJ2-7; CDR3: CASSVSLEQYF; DNA: TGTGCCAGCAGCGTCTCTCTCGAGCAGTACTTC
length: 15; D: -; size: -; V: TRBV9; J: TRBJ2-1; CDR3: CASSAVGQILNEQFF; DNA: TGTGCCAGCAGCGCCGTAGGACAGATCTTGAATGAGCAGTTCTTC
length: 14; D: TRBD1; size: -; V: TRBV18; J: TRBJ1-1; CDR3: CASTSGTGNTEAFF; DNA: TGTGCCAGCACCTCAGGGACAGGTAACACTGAAGCTTTCTTT
length: 17; D: -; size: once; V: TRBV18; J: TRBJ2-2; CDR3: CASSPPNSYSNTGELFF; DNA: TGTGCCAGCTCACCACCTAACTCCTACTCGAACACCGGGGAGCTGTTTTTT